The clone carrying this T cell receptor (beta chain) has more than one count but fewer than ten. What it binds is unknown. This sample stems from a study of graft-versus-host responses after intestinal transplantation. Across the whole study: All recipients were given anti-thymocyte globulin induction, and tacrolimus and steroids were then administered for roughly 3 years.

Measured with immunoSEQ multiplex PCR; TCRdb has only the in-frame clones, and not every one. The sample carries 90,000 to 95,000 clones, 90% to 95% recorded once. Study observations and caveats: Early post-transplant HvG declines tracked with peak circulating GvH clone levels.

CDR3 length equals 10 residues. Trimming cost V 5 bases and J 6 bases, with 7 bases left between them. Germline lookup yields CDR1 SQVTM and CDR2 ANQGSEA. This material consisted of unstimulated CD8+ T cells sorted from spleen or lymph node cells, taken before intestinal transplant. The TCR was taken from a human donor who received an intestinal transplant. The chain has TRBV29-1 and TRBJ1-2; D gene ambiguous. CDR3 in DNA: TGCAGCGTTTCCCCGGATGGCTACACCTTC. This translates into CSVSPDGYTF.